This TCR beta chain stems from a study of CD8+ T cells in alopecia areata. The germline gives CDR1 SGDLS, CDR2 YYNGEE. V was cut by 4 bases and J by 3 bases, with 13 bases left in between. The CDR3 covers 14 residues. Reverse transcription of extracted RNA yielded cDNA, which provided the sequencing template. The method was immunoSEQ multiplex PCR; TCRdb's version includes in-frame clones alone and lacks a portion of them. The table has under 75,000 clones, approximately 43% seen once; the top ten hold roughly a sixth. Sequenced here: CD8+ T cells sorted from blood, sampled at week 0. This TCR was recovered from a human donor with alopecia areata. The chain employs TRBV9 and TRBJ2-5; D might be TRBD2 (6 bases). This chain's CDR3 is CASSPRRGEETQYF. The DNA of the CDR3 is TGTGCCAGCAGCCCGAGGAGGGGCGAAGAGACCCAGTACTTC.